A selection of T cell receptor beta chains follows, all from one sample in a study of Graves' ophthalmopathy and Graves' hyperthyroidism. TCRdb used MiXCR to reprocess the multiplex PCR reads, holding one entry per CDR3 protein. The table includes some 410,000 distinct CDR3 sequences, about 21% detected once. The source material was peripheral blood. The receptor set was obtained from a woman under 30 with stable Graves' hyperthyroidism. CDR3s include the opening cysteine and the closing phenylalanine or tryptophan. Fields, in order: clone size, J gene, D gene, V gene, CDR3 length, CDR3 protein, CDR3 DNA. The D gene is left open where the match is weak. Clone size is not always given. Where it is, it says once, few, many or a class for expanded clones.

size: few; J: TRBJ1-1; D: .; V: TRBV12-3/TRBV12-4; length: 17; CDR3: CASSLGQSGFMNAEAFF; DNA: TGTGCCAGCAGTTTAGGGCAGTCGGGGTTTATGAACGCTGAAGCTTTCTTT
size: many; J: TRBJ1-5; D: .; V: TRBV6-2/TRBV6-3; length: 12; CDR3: CASSTDNQPQHF; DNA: TGTGCCAGCTCGACAGACAATCAGCCCCAGCATTTT
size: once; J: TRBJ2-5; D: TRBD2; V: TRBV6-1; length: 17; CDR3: CASPYGLAGASQETQYF; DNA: TGTGCCAGCCCCTACGGGCTAGCGGGAGCTTCGCAAGAGACCCAGTACTTC
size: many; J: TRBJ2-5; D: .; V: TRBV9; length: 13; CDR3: CASSVAVQETQYF; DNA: TGTGCCAGCAGCGTAGCTGTTCAAGAGACCCAGTACTTC
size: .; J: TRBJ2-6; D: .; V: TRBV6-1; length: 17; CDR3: CASRPRRTESGANVLTF; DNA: TGTGCCAGCCGACCGAGGCGGACCGAATCTGGGGCCAACGTCCTGACTTTC
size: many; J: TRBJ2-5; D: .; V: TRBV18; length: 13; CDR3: CASSPPHQETQYF; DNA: TGTGCCAGCTCACCACCCCACCAAGAGACCCAGTACTTC
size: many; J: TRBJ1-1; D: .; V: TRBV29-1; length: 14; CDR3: CSVALDGQDTEAFF; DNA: TGCAGCGTGGCCCTTGACGGACAAGACACTGAAGCTTTCTTT
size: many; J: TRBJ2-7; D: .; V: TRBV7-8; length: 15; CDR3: CASSGTDGSTTQQYF; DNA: TGTGCCAGCAGCGGAACGGACGGCAGTACTACGCAGCAGTACTTC
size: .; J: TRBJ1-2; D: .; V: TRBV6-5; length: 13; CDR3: CASSYGYYYGYTF; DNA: TGTGCCAGCAGTTACGGCTACTACTATGGCTACACCTTC
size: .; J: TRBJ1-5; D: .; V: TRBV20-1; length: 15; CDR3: CSARRWVVGIQPQHF; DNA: TGCAGTGCTAGACGGTGGGTAGTAGGGATCCAGCCCCAGCATTTT
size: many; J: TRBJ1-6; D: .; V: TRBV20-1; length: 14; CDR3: CSALRGPSGSPLHF; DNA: TGCAGTGCTTTAAGGGGACCGTCAGGTTCACCCCTCCACTTT
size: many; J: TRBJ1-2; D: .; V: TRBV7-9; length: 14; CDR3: CASSLGSGLYGYTF; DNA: TGTGCCAGCAGCTTAGGTTCAGGCCTCTATGGCTACACCTTC
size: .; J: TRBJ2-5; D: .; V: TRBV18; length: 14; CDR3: CASSPPTNRETQYF; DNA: TGTGCCAGCTCACCACCGACTAACCGGGAGACCCAGTACTTC
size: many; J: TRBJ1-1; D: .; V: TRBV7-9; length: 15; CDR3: CASSPKGHRFTEAFF; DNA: TGTGCCAGCAGCCCAAAAGGACATCGGTTCACTGAAGCTTTCTTT
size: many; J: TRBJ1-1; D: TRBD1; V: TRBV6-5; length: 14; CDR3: CASSFRGMNTEAFF; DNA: TGTGCCAGCAGTTTCAGGGGGATGAACACTGAAGCTTTCTTT
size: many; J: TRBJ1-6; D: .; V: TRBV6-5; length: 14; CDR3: CASSSSKANSPLHF; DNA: TGTGCCAGCAGCAGCTCAAAGGCGAATTCACCCCTCCACTTT